This T cell receptor beta chain appears in the sequencing data of a study of T cell responses to AZD1222 COVID-19 vaccine. Of note for this clone: Antigen specificity is unknown.

Germline values: CDR1 LGHNA, CDR2 YSLEER. Trimming left V 11 bases short and J 1 base short, with 13 bases between. The CDR3 spans 13 residues. Sequencing was performed with immunoSEQ multiplex PCR; in TCRdb, only in-frame clones are kept and a portion is missing. The table has 130,000 to 150,000 clones, 90% to 95% seen once. Study-wide results and limits: Targets within unmutated variant regions were reportedly found for nearly half of spike-specific TCRs.

This receptor was obtained from an adult in good health. The sample here was peripheral blood, taken on day 0 of AZD1222 vaccination. This chain links TRBV4-3 with TRBJ2-3; D ambiguous. The CDR3 nucleotides read TGCGCCCCCCCCTCGGCTGGCACAGATACGCAGTATTTT. Encoded protein: CAPPSAGTDTQYF.